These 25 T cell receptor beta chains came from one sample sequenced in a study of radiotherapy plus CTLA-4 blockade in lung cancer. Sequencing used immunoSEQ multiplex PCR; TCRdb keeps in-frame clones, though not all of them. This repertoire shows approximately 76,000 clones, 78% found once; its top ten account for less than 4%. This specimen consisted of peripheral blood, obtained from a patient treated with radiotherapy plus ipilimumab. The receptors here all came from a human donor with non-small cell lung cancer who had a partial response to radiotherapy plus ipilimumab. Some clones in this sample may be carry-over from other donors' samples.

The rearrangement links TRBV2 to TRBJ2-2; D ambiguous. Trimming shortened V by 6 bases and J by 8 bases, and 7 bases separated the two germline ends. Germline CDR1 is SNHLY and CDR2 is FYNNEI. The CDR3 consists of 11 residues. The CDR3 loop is CASRVEGELFF. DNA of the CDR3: TGTGCCAGCAGGGTTGAGGGGGAGCTGTTTTTT. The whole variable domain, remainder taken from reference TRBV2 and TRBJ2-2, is EPEVTQTPSHQVTQMGQEVILRCVPISNHLYFYWYRQILGQKVEFLVSFYNNEISEKSEIFDDQFSVERPDGSNFTLKIRSTKLEDSAMYFCASRVEGELFFGEGSRLTVL.

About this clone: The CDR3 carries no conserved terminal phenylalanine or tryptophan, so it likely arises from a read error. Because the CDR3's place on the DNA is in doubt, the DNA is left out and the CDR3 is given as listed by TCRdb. CDR3 sequence: CASSFGRS. The chain has TRBV5-1 and TRBJ2-4; the table assigns TRBD2, which was not confirmed against the DNA. Germline CDR1 and CDR2: SGHRS and YFSETQ. The CDR3 is made up of 8 amino acids, end residues included.

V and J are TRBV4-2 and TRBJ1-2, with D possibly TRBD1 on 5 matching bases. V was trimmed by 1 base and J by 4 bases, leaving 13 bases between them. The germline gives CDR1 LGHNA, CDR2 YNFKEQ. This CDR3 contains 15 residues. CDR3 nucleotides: TGTGCCAGCAGCCAAGCCCCTTCCGACAGCTATGGCTACACCTTC. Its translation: CASSQAPSDSYGYTF.

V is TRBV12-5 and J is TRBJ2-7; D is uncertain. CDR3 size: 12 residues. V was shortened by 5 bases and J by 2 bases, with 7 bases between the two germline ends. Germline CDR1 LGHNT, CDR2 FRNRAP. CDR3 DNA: TGTGCTAGTGGTCCAACAACCTACGAGCAGTACTTC. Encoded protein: CASGPTTYEQYF.

The CDR3 is CSVDGLYGYTF. The CDR3 DNA follows: TGCAGTGTAGATGGGCTTTATGGCTACACCTTC. The chain carries TRBV20-1 and TRBJ1-2, with D unclear. The CDR3 extends over 11 amino acids. Germline CDR1 is DFQATT and CDR2 is SNEGSKA (reference sequence). V lost 7 bases to trimming and J lost 5 bases, with 11 bases between them.

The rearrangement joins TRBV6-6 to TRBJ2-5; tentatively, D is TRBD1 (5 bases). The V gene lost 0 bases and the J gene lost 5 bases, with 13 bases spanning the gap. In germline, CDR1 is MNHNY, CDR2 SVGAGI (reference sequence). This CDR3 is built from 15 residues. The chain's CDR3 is CASSYSNPGLETQYF. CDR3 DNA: TGTGCCAGCAGTTACTCGAACCCAGGGCTGGAGACCCAGTACTTC.

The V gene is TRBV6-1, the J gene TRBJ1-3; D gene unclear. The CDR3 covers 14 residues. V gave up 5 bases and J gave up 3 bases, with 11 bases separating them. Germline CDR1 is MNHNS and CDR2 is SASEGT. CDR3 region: CASSSLRGGNTIYF. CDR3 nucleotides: TGTGCCAGCAGTTCTCTACGTGGTGGAAACACCATATATTTT.

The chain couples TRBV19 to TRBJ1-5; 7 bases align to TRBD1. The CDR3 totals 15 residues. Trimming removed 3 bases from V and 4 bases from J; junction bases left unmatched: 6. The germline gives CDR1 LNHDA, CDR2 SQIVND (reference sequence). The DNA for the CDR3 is TGTGCCAGTAGTATGGGCAGGGGGAGGAATCAGCCCCAGCATTTT. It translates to CASSMGRGRNQPQHF.

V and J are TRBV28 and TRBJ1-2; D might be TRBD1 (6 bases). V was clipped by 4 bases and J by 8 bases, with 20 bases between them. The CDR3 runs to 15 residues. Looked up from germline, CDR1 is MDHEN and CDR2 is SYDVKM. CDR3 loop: CASSSRTVSISGYTF. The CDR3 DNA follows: TGTGCCAGCAGTTCCCGGACAGTCTCGATCTCGGGCTACACCTTC.

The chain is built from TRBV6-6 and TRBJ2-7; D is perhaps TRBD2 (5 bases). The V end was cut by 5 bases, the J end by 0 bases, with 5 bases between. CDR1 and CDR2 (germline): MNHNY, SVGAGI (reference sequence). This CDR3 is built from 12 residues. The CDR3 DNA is TGTGCCAGCAGTGCGGGCTCCTACGAGCAGTACTTC. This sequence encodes CASSAGSYEQYF.

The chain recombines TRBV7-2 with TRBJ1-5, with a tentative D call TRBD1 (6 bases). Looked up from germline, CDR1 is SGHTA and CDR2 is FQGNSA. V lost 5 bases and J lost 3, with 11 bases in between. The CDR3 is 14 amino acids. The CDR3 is CASSPGGANQPQHF. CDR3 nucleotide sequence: TGTGCCAGCAGCCCGGGGGGGGCCAATCAGCCCCAGCATTTT. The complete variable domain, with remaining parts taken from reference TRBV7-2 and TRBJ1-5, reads GAGVSQSPSNKVTEKGKDVELRCDPISGHTALYWYRQSLGQGLEFLIYFQGNSAPDKSGLPSDRFSAERTGGSVSTLTIQRTQQEDSAVYLCASSPGGANQPQHFGDGTRLSIL.

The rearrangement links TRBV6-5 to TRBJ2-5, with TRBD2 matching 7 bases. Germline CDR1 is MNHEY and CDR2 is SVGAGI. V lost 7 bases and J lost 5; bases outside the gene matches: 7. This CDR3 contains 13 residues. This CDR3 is CASTGGGKETQYF. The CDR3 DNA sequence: TGTGCCAGCACTGGGGGGGGGAAGGAGACCCAGTACTTC.

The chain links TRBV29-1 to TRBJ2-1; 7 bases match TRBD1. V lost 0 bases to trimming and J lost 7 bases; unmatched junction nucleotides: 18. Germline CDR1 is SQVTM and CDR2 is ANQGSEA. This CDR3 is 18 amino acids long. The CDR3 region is CSVEDEGRGRVASNEQFF. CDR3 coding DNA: TGCAGCGTTGAAGATGAGGGAAGGGGGCGGGTTGCCTCGAATGAGCAGTTCTTC.

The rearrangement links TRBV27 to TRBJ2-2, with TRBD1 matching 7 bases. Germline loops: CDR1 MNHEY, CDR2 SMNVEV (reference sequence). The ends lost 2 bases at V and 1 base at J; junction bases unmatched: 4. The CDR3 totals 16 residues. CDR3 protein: CASSLRTGLNTGELFF. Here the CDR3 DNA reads TGTGCCAGCAGTTTAAGGACAGGATTGAACACCGGGGAGCTGTTTTTT.

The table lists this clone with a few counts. CDR3 amino acids: CASSSPKRTIYF. In nucleotides, the CDR3 is TGTGCCAGCAGTTCACCTAAACGCACCATATATTTT. The chain uses TRBV6-5 and TRBJ1-3; D is undetermined. Germline V lookup: CDR1 MNHEY, CDR2 SVGAGI. V gave up 4 bases and J gave up 9 bases, with 10 bases separating them. CDR3 length: 12 amino acids.

CDR3 DNA: TGTGCCAGCAGTTTAGGGGGACTAGCGGGAGGTTTCACAGATACGCAGTATTTT. Its protein product is CASSLGGLAGGFTDTQYF. The V call is TRBV28, the J call TRBJ2-3; 15 nucleotides line up with TRBD2. V lost 2 bases and J lost 2; bases outside the gene matches: 5. This CDR3 spans 18 amino acids. Germline CDR1 is MDHEN and CDR2 is SYDVKM.

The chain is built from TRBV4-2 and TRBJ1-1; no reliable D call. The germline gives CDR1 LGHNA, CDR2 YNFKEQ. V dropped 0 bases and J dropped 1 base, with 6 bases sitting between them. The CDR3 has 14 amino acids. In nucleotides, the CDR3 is TGTGCCAGCAGCCAAGATCCCCGGAACACTGAAGCTTTCTTT. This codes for CASSQDPRNTEAFF.

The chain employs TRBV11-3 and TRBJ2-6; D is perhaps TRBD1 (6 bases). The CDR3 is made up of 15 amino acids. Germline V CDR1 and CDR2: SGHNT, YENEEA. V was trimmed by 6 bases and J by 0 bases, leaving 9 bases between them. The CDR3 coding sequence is TGTGCCAGCAGGCCAGGGGTCTCTGGGGCCAACGTCCTGACTTTC. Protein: CASRPGVSGANVLTF.

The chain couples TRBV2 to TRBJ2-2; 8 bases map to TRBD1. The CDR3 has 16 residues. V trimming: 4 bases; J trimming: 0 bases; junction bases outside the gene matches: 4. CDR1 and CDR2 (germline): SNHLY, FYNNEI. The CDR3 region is CASSVGQGSNTGELFF. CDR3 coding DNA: TGTGCCAGCAGTGTAGGACAGGGCTCGAACACCGGGGAGCTGTTTTTT. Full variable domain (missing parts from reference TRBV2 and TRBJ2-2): EPEVTQTPSHQVTQMGQEVILRCVPISNHLYFYWYRQILGQKVEFLVSFYNNEISEKSEIFDDQFSVERPDGSNFTLKIRSTKLEDSAMYFCASSVGQGSNTGELFFGEGSRLTVL.

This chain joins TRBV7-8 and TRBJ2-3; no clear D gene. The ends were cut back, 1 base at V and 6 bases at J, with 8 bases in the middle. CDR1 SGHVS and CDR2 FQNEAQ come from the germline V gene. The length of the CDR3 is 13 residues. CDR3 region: CASSLGAGDTQYF. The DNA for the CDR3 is TGTGCCAGCAGCTTAGGGGCTGGGGATACGCAGTATTTT.

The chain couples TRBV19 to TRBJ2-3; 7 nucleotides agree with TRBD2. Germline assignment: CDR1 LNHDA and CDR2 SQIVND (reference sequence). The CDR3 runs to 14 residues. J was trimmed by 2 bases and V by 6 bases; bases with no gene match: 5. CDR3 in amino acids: CASRYRGDTDTQYF. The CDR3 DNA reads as TGTGCCAGTAGGTACCGGGGGGACACAGATACGCAGTATTTT.

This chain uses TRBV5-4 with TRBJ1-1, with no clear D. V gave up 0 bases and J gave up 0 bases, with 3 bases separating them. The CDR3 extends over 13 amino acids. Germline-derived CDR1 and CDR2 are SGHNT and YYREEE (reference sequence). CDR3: CASSLDMNTEAFF. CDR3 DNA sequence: TGTGCCAGCAGCTTGGATATGAACACTGAAGCTTTCTTT.

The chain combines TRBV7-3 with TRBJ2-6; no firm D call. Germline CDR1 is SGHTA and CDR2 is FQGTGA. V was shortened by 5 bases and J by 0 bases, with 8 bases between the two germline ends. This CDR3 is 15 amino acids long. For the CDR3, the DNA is TGTGCCAGCAGCCCCAGAACCTCTGGGGCCAACGTCCTGACTTTC. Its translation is CASSPRTSGANVLTF.

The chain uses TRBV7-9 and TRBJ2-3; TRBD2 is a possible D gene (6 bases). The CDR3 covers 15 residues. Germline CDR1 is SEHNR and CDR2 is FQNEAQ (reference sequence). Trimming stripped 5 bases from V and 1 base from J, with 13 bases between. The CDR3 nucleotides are TGTGCCAGCAGCCGGGACTTAGCCGGCACAGATACGCAGTATTTT. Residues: CASSRDLAGTDTQYF.

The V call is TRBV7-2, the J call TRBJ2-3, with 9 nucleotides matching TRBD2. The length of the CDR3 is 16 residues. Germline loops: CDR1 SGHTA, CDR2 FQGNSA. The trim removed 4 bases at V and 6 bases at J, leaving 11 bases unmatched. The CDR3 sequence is CASSYVPGLATDTQYF. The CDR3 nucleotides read TGTGCCAGCAGCTACGTACCGGGACTAGCCACGGATACGCAGTATTTT.